The 8 T cell receptor beta chains presented below share a single source sample, sequenced in a study of cytomegalovirus exposure and HLA in healthy donors (dated by TCRdb to 2017 to 2019). The method was the immunoSEQ multiplex PCR assay. The multiplex PCR relied on a mix of 60 forward primers for TCR Vbeta segments and 13 reverse primers for TCR Jbeta segments. The immuneACCESS repertoire file appears here via TCRdb, limited to in-frame rearrangements. These files lack a portion of the clones; in checked studies, under half of the deficit traces to unresolved V genes, and the cause of the others is not known. Recorded for this sample are over 100,000 clones; 55% to 75% of them occurred a single time. Together, the top ten hold around 8.2% of the sample. The sample consisted of PBMCs. The source is a young man in good health and CMV-seropositive.

This chain joins TRBV7-9 and TRBJ1-2; D uncertain. This CDR3 spans 15 amino acids. Trimming took 7 bases from V and 3 from J, leaving 18 bases between them. Germline V gene sequence: CDR1 SEHNR, CDR2 FQNEAQ (reference sequence). The CDR3 bases are TGTGCCAGCACCCCCTTTTATTTCGGAGACTATGGCTACACCTTC. It codes for CASTPFYFGDYGYTF.

The J gene is TRBJ2-1, the V gene TRBV7-8; weak D call: TRBD1 (6 bases). V dropped 5 bases and J dropped 4 bases, with 18 bases sitting between them. From germline, CDR1 is SGHVS and CDR2 FQNEAQ. This CDR3 region has 16 residues. This CDR3 is CASSRFEGQSYNEQFF. CDR3 DNA: TGTGCCAGCAGCCGCTTCGAAGGACAGTCTTACAATGAGCAGTTCTTC.

This clone was seen more than once but under ten times. The J gene is TRBJ2-3, the V gene TRBV29-1, with TRBD2 matching over 8 bases. After removal of 6 bases from V and 4 bases from J, the junction contained 6 bases not matched to a gene. CDR1 is SQVTM and CDR2 is ANQGSEA in the germline V gene. This CDR3 contains 13 residues. This CDR3 reads CSVERERADTQYF. As DNA, the CDR3 is TGCAGCGTGGAGCGGGAGAGGGCAGATACGCAGTATTTT.

To note about this clone: Its ends do not fully match the called genes, so a read error is possible. The chain uses TRBV11-2 and TRBJ2-2; TRBD1 agrees at 10 bases. This CDR3 contains 15 residues. In germline, CDR1 is SGHAT, CDR2 FQNNGV. The CDR3 sequence: CASSFRDRGTGELFF. The CDR3 DNA sequence: TGTGCCAGCAGTTTTCGGGACAGGGGCACCGGGGAACTGTTTTTT.

V gene TRBV9 combines with J gene TRBJ2-1, with D tentatively TRBD2 (5 bases). CDR3 length: 15 amino acids. Germline CDR1 reads SGDLS; CDR2 reads YYNGEE. V lost 1 base to trimming and J lost 4 bases, with 12 bases between them. CDR3 bases: TGTGCCAGCAGCGTAATAGCGACTAATTACAATGAGCAGTTCTTC. Its protein is CASSVIATNYNEQFF.

A few counts support this clone. J is TRBJ2-7 and V is TRBV5-1; 8 bases fit TRBD2. The germline gives CDR1 SGHRS, CDR2 YFSETQ. Trimming cost V 3 bases and J 6 bases; bases outside gene matches: 11. CDR3 length: 15 residues. In DNA, the CDR3 is TGCGCCAGCAGCTATGACCTAAGCGGGGGCACCGAGCAGTACTTC. Its protein is CASSYDLSGGTEQYF.

This clone showed up just a few times. J is TRBJ1-4 and V is TRBV5-5; 8 bases are a match to TRBD1. The germline V gene encodes CDR1 SGHKS and CDR2 YYEKEE (reference sequence). Losses at the gene ends were 4 bases for V and 3 bases for J; bases not matched to a gene: 5. The CDR3 has 15 residues. The chain's CDR3 is CASSAGGSANEKLFF. CDR3 sequence (DNA): TGTGCCAGCAGCGCAGGGGGCTCGGCTAATGAAAAACTGTTTTTT.

The chain is built from TRBV11-1 and TRBJ2-3; 9 bases map to TRBD2. Germline loops: CDR1 SGHAT, CDR2 FQDESV (reference sequence). The CDR3 consists of 19 residues. V was pared by 3 bases and J by 1 base, with 14 bases of the junction left unmatched. The CDR3 DNA reads as TGTGCCAGCAGCTTCCCAAAGCGGGAGGACAGAGGACGCACAGATACGCAGTATTTT. Translated, it gives CASSFPKREDRGRTDTQYF.